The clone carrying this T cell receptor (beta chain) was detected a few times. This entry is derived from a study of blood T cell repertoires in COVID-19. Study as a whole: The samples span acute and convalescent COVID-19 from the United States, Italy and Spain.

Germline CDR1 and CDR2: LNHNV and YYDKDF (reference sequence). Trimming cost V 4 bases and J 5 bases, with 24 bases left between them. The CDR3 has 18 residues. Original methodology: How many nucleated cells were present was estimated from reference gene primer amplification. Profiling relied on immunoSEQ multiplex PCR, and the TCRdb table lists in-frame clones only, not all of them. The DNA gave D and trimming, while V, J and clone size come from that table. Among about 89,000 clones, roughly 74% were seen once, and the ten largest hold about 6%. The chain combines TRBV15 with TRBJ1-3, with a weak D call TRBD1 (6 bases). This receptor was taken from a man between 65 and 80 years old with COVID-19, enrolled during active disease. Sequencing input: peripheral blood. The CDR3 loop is CATSTQRGIDIKRNTIYF. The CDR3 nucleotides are TGTGCCACCAGCACTCAGAGGGGGATCGATATAAAACGAAACACCATATATTTT.